The T cell receptor (beta chain) under discussion was sequenced for a study of T cell repertoires in cytomegalovirus infection. The overall study: Alongside well-studied HLA-B-restricted CMV epitopes, recently identified HLA-C-restricted CMV epitopes were also used. An indication of both CMV infection and matching HLA type came from public TCR beta signatures. Study findings and constraints: Cumulated frequencies of public TCR beta families served to identify carriers of CMV plus the relevant HLA. HLA-C-restricted CMV-specific TCR beta clonotypes prevailed in the ex vivo response.

TCRdb re-derived calls from the reads in MiXCR, one entry per CDR3 protein. This sample has 80,000 to 90,000 distinct CDR3 sequences, with about half found just once. With 7 bases clipped from V and 4 bases from J, the junction kept 17 bases outside the gene matches. This CDR3 has 18 amino acids. Germline CDR1 MDHEN, CDR2 SYDVKM. About this clonotype: The antigen is undetermined.

The rearrangement joins TRBV28 to TRBJ2-3; 10 nucleotides agree with TRBD1. The input for sequencing was CD8+ T cells from cultured PBMCs, taken from culture after CMV antigen stimulation. The TCR was taken from a human donor in good health (CMV status not recorded). Some clones in this sample may be carry-over from other donors' samples. This CDR3 reads CASTLRDRGTPRADTQYF. CDR3 bases: TGTGCCAGCACCCTACGGGACAGGGGAACCCCTAGGGCAGATACGCAGTATTTT.